Listed here are 24 T cell receptor beta chains from one sample, sequenced in a study of T and B cells in COVID-19 patients. TRB was amplified from around 230-520 ng of blood genomic DNA. TRB rearrangements were amplified by multiplex PCR with BIOMED2 TRB-A/B primers. TCRdb reprocessed the multiplex PCR reads via MiXCR and lists one record per CDR3 protein. This sample has more than 4,000 distinct CDR3 sequences, with under 25% found just once. Sequencing was performed on blood. Receptors were obtained from a human donor with active COVID-19.

In this sample, this clonotype turned up many times. This chain links TRBV5-5 with TRBJ1-1; D is unresolved. The CDR3 loop spans 16 amino acids. Deletions cut 5 bases from V and 4 bases from J, with 21 bases between. CDR1 SGHKS and CDR2 YYEKEE come from the germline V gene (reference sequence). The CDR3 here is CASRGYLNKAGTEAFF. The CDR3 nucleotides read TGTGCCAGCAGAGGGTACCTCAACAAGGCGGGCACTGAAGCTTTCTTT.

This clonotype was detected only a few times. The chain has TRBV27 and TRBJ2-7, with TRBD1 matching 10 bases. J lost 6 bases, V lost 7 bases, and 6 bases had no gene match. This CDR3 is built from 13 residues. Germline V gene data show CDR1 as MNHEY and CDR2 as SMNVEV (reference sequence). The CDR3 region is CASTGTGALEQYF. The CDR3 coding sequence is TGTGCCAGCACCGGGACAGGGGCACTCGAGCAGTACTTC.

The CDR3 DNA follows: TGCGCCAGCAGCACGACTAGCGGGAGGGCCGGCGATGAGCAGTTCTTC. Amino acids: CASSTTSGRAGDEQFF. This rearrangement joins TRBV5-1 to TRBJ2-1, with 14 nucleotides matching TRBD2. This CDR3 spans 16 amino acids. The germline V gene encodes CDR1 SGHRS and CDR2 YFSETQ. V gave up 4 bases and J gave up 8 bases; unmatched junction bases: 8.

V and J are TRBV11-2 and TRBJ2-3; D remains unclear. CDR1 SGHAT and CDR2 FQNNGV come from the germline V gene. The CDR3 has 12 residues. Trimming took off 5 bases at V and 2 bases at J, with 5 bases between the two ends. The CDR3 is CASSRLTDTQYF. CDR3 in DNA: TGTGCCAGCAGCCGCCTCACAGATACGCAGTATTTT.

The rearrangement uses TRBV29-1 and TRBJ2-1; 15 nucleotides match TRBD2. The CDR3 is made up of 14 amino acids. V lost 6 bases and J lost 9; bases outside the gene matches: 6. The V gene's germline CDR1 is SQVTM and CDR2 ANQGSEA. CDR3 in amino acids: CSVAGTSGRIEQFF. The DNA of the CDR3 is TGCAGCGTAGCCGGGACTAGCGGGAGGATTGAGCAGTTCTTC.

This chain uses TRBV7-9 with TRBJ2-1; possibly TRBD2 for D (5 bases). V lost 5 bases and J 0 bases, leaving 5 bases between the germline ends. Looked up from germline, CDR1 is SEHNR and CDR2 is FQNEAQ (reference sequence). CDR3 length: 13 residues. CDR3 sequence (DNA): TGTGCCAGCAGCCGGGACTCCTACAATGAGCAGTTCTTC. Protein: CASSRDSYNEQFF. The entire variable domain, with the rest obtained from reference TRBV7-9 and TRBJ2-1, is as follows: DTGVSQNPRHKITKRGQNVTFRCDPISEHNRLYWYRQTLGQGPEFLTYFQNEAQLEKSRLLSDRFSAERPKGSFSTLEIQRTEQGDSAMYLCASSRDSYNEQFFGPGTRLTVL.

The chain uses TRBV4-2 and TRBJ1-5; tentatively, D is TRBD1 (6 bases). Trimming took off 5 bases at V and 4 bases at J, with 15 bases between the two ends. Looked up from germline, CDR1 is LGHNA and CDR2 is YNFKEQ. The CDR3 runs to 15 residues. CDR3 nucleotide sequence: TGTGCCAGCAGCTATTTTCCTCAGGGGAATCAGCCCCAGCATTTT. Translated: CASSYFPQGNQPQHF.

The chain combines TRBV20-1 with TRBJ2-1; D possibly corresponds to TRBD2 (6 bases). Germline CDR1 reads DFQATT; CDR2 reads SNEGSKA (reference sequence). Trimming removed 5 bases at V and 7 bases at J, with 9 bases between. This CDR3 has 11 amino acids. The CDR3 loop reads CSASGGNEQFF. The CDR3, as DNA: TGCAGTGCTTCTGGGGGGAATGAGCAGTTCTTC.

The chain links TRBV20-1 to TRBJ2-7; D remains unclear. Looked up from germline, CDR1 is DFQATT and CDR2 is SNEGSKA (reference sequence). V was trimmed by 0 bases and J by 2 bases, leaving 8 bases between them. This CDR3 contains 13 residues. The CDR3 DNA follows: TGCAGTGCTAGAGATATTGGGGCCTACGAGCAGTACTTC. This encodes CSARDIGAYEQYF.

The chain joins TRBV20-1 to TRBJ2-2; the D gene is possibly TRBD2 (5 bases). The CDR3 is 16 residues long. Germline V gives CDR1 DFQATT, CDR2 SNEGSKA (reference sequence). Trimming stripped 2 bases from V and 1 base from J, with 14 bases between. The CDR3 DNA follows: TGCAGTGCTAGAAATTGGGAGACTAAGAACACCGGGGAGCTGTTTTTT. This encodes CSARNWETKNTGELFF.

This clonotype qualifies as medium-sized (0.01 to 0.1%). V gene TRBV6-2 or TRBV6-3 combines with J gene TRBJ2-3; 9 bases are a match to TRBD2. Germline CDR1 reads MNHEY; CDR2 reads SVGEGT. V dropped 5 bases and J dropped 1; count of bases not matched to a gene: 10. The CDR3 is 17 amino acids. The CDR3 loop reads CASSNGGRVMGTDTQYF. CDR3 in DNA: TGTGCCAGCAGTAACGGCGGGAGGGTTATGGGCACAGATACGCAGTATTTT.

This clonotype is deemed large. V and J are TRBV29-1 and TRBJ2-3; TRBD1 or TRBD2 may be the D gene (7 bases each). The CDR3 spans 14 residues. Germline V CDR1 and CDR2: SQVTM, ANQGSEA. V lost 7 bases to trimming and J lost 0 bases, with 14 bases between them. CDR3 amino acids: CSARGRGSTDTQYF. CDR3 DNA sequence: TGCAGCGCCAGGGGGAGGGGTAGCACAGATACGCAGTATTTT.

This clonotype occurred a few times. The rearrangement links TRBV2 to TRBJ2-6, with a weak D call TRBD1 (6 bases). V was shortened by 10 bases and J by 2 bases, with 12 bases between the two germline ends. Germline loops: CDR1 SNHLY, CDR2 FYNNEI. This CDR3 has 14 residues. This chain's CDR3 is CATLQGAGANVLTF. As DNA, the CDR3 is TGTGCCACCTTACAGGGTGCTGGGGCCAACGTCCTGACTTTC.

The chain couples TRBV12-3 or TRBV12-4 to TRBJ1-1, with no clear D. The germline V and J ends were trimmed by 4 bases and 4 bases, with 16 bases remaining between them. This CDR3 comprises 15 residues. CDR3 residues: CASSSWGGRSTEAFF. In DNA, the CDR3 is TGTGCCAGCAGTTCTTGGGGAGGGCGGAGCACTGAAGCTTTCTTT.

This clonotype was seen only once. The genes are TRBV2 and TRBJ2-5, with 8 bases lining up with TRBD2. The CDR3 spans 15 residues. CDR1 is SNHLY, CDR2 FYNNEI, per germline. J lost 0 bases, V lost 5 bases, and 5 bases had no gene match. CDR3 in amino acids: CASSWTSRYQETQYF. In DNA form, the CDR3 reads TGTGCCAGCAGTTGGACTAGCCGGTACCAAGAGACCCAGTACTTC.

V and J are TRBV29-1 and TRBJ2-7, with D possibly matching TRBD1 (6 bases). The CDR3 is 13 amino acids. V lost 3 bases to trimming and J lost 7 bases, with 16 bases between them. From germline, CDR1 is SQVTM and CDR2 ANQGSEA. The CDR3 DNA sequence: TGCAGCGTTGAGGCAGGGGTGGCCGGGGAGCAGTACTTC. It is translated as CSVEAGVAGEQYF.

This clonotype ranks as large. The J gene is TRBJ2-3, the V gene TRBV29-1; D could derive from TRBD1 or TRBD2 (5 bases each). Germline CDR1 and CDR2: SQVTM and ANQGSEA. The CDR3 spans 14 residues. The V and J ends lost 8 bases and 3 bases respectively, with 18 bases between them. CDR3 nucleotides: TGCAGCCCTGCTACGGGACCCTGGACAGATACGCAGTATTTT. Its translation: CSPATGPWTDTQYF.

The chain couples TRBV20-1 to TRBJ2-3; D is possibly TRBD1 (6 bases). The V gene's germline CDR1 is DFQATT and CDR2 SNEGSKA (reference sequence). Trimming cost V 1 base and J 5 bases, with 22 bases left between them. The CDR3 is 17 amino acids. The CDR3 is CSARARGGHGAIDTQYF. In DNA form, the CDR3 reads TGCAGTGCTAGAGCCAGGGGCGGGCATGGCGCGATAGATACGCAGTATTTT.

This clonotype counts as medium-sized. This chain joins TRBV30 and TRBJ1-5; possibly TRBD1 for D (6 bases). V was trimmed by 0 bases and J by 7 bases, leaving 10 bases between them. Germline V CDR1 and CDR2: GTSNPN, SVGIG (reference sequence). CDR3 length: 13 residues. CDR3 protein: CAWSVQGNQPQHF. The CDR3 DNA reads as TGTGCCTGGAGTGTACAGGGAAACCAGCCCCAGCATTTT. The entire variable domain, with the rest obtained from reference TRBV30 and TRBJ1-5, is as follows: SQTIHQWPATLVQPVGSPLSLECTVEGTSNPNLYWYRQAAGRGLQLLFYSVGIGQISSEVPQNLSASRPQDRQFILSSKKLLLSDSGFYLCAWSVQGNQPQHFGDGTRLSIL.

The chain links TRBV29-1 to TRBJ2-1; TRBD2 agrees at 8 bases. V gave up 6 bases and J gave up 1 base; unmatched junction bases: 5. This CDR3 has 14 residues. Germline V gene lookup returns CDR1 SQVTM and CDR2 ANQGSEA. CDR3 sequence: CSVRTGGSYNEQFF. CDR3 coding DNA: TGCAGCGTGAGAACGGGGGGGTCCTACAATGAGCAGTTCTTC.

This clonotype has a handful of counts. This clone may be a read error of a much larger clone one base away. The chain carries TRBV6-5 and TRBJ2-7; 7 nucleotides line up with TRBD2. The germline V gene encodes CDR1 MNHEY and CDR2 SVGAGI. This CDR3 has 13 residues. The CDR3: CVSGVRQSYEQYF. In nucleotides, the CDR3 is TGTGTCAGCGGGGTACGACAGTCCTACGAGCAGTACTTC.

This clonotype ranks as medium-sized (0.01 to 0.1%). The chain uses TRBV5-4 and TRBJ2-1; no clear D gene. Deletions cut 0 bases from V and 0 bases from J, with 7 bases between. Looked up from germline, CDR1 is SGHNT and CDR2 is YYREEE (reference sequence). The CDR3 runs 15 residues. The CDR3 sequence: CASSLAMSSYNEQFF. In DNA form, the CDR3 reads TGTGCCAGCAGCTTGGCCATGAGCTCCTACAATGAGCAGTTCTTC.

As for this clonotype: A much larger clone differs by one base, so this may be a read error. The chain is built from TRBV7-9 and TRBJ2-3; the D gene is possibly TRBD2 (5 bases). This CDR3 comprises 15 residues. Germline values: CDR1 SEHNR, CDR2 FQNEAQ (reference sequence). The CDR3 DNA reads as TGTGCCAGCAGCTTAGCCCTAGCCGATACAGATATGCAGTATTTT. It codes for CASSLALADTDMQYF.

The chain joins TRBV10-3 to TRBJ1-1, with 7 bases matching TRBD1. Germline CDR1 reads ENHRY; CDR2 reads SYGVKD. The CDR3 contains 14 residues. J was trimmed by 0 bases and V by 6 bases; bases with no gene match: 4. The CDR3 spells CAISKQGMNTEAFF. CDR3 DNA sequence: TGTGCCATCAGCAAACAGGGGATGAACACTGAAGCTTTCTTT.